This T cell receptor (beta chain) was recorded in a study of blood T cell repertoires in COVID-19. Study summary: The study drew acute and convalescent COVID-19 samples from the United States, Italy and Spain. PBMCs, B-cell-depleted T cells, or T cells provided the cDNA or gDNA that made up the material.

Germline CDR1 reads SGHRS; CDR2 reads YFSETQ. V was pared by 1 base and J by 5 bases, with 12 bases between. The CDR3 covers 15 residues. Original processing notes: Scientists estimated how many nucleated cells there were by amplifying reference gene primers. Generated by immunoSEQ multiplex PCR, the TCRdb table keeps only in-frame clones and is missing some. That table supplies the V and J calls and clone size; D and trimming were determined from the DNA. The table has around 130,000 clones, 70% to 90% seen once. The sequencing sample was made of peripheral blood. The origin of this receptor is a human donor in a cohort sampled during active COVID-19. This chain connects TRBV5-1 to TRBJ1-4; tentative D call: TRBD1 (6 bases). CDR3 sequence: CASSLQGNKNEKLFF. CDR3 bases: TGCGCCAGCAGCTTGCAGGGGAACAAGAATGAAAAACTGTTTTTT.